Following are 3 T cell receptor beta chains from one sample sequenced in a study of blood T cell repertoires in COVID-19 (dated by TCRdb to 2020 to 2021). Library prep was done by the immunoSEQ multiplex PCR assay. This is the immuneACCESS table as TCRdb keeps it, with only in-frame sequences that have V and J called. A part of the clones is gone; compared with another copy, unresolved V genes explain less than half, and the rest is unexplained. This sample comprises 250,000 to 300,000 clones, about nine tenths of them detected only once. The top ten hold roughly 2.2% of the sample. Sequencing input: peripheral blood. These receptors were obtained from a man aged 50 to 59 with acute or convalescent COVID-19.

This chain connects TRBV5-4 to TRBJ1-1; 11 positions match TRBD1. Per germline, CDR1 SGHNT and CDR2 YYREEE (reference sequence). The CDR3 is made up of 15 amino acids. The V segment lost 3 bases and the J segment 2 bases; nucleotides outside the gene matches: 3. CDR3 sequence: CASSWGQGDNTEAFF. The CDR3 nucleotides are TGTGCCAGCAGCTGGGGACAGGGGGATAACACTGAAGCTTTCTTT.

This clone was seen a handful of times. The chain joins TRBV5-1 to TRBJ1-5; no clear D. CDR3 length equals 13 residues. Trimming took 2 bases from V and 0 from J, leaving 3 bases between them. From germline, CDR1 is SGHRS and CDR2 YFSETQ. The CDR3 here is CASSFSSNQPQHF. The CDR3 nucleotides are TGCGCCAGCAGCTTCAGTAGCAATCAGCCCCAGCATTTT.

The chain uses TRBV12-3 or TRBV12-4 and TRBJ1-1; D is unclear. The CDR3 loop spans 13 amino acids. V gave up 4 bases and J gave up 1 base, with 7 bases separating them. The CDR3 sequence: CASSSYTNTEAFF. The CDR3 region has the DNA TGTGCCAGCAGTTCATACACGAACACTGAAGCTTTCTTT.